This T cell receptor (beta chain) was observed in a study of post-analysis software for immune sequencing data. About the study: Some patients lacked subtype; others had relapsing-remitting, secondary progressive or progressive-relapsing disease.

The germline CDR1 and CDR2 sequences are LNHNV and YYDKDF (reference sequence). The V and J ends lost 5 bases and 3 bases respectively, with 8 bases between them. The CDR3 runs 13 residues. A remark on this clonotype: Antigen unknown.

The study's findings and limits: Controls significantly exceeded multiple sclerosis patients in normalized Chao1 diversity. Among roughly five TRBV segments more frequent in patients than controls were TRBV5-6, TRBV5-1 and TRBV20-1. Strong same-batch co-clustering of samples appeared with F measure clustering.

Researchers reported that TCR beta cDNA libraries carried unique molecular identifiers. Each batch of roughly 0.9 to 10 million T cells produced some 450,000 cDNA molecules. TCRdb re-analysed the PCR reads in MiXCR, keeping a single row per CDR3 protein. Of a few hundred thousand distinct CDR3 sequences in the sample, 36% were seen once. The sample consisted of blood. V usage is TRBV15 and J usage is TRBJ1-5, with D unresolved. The TCR was taken from a girl aged 5 to 17 with multiple sclerosis. The CDR3 DNA sequence: TGTGCCACCAGCTCGGAGGTCAATCAGCCCCAGCATTTT. It yields the protein CATSSEVNQPQHF.